This T cell receptor beta chain was sequenced in a study of T cells in Graves' hyperthyroidism and ophthalmopathy. CDR3 length: 14 residues. CDR1 and CDR2 from the germline V gene are SEHNR and FQNEAQ (reference sequence). Trimming removed 2 bases at V and 5 bases at J, with 10 bases between. General study points: Most clonotypes that expanded in the thyroid above 0.001 also showed up in blood.

Authors of the study amplified TCR beta CDR3 regions from RNA transcripts. A set of HTBI primers served as the primers for a first-round RT-PCR of the TCR CDR3. MiXCR was run by TCRdb on the multiplex PCR reads, yielding one entry per CDR3 protein. Among 340,000 or so distinct CDR3 sequences, 15% to 20% were seen once, and the ten largest hold 45% to 50%. Stable Graves' hyperthyroidism meant no ophthalmopathy progression within 18 months. Hyperthyroidism was newly diagnosed in patients aged 18 to 65 (duration under 2 months). Each 10 ml fresh peripheral blood draw supplied the PBMCs. This clonotype was seen repeatedly, ten times or more. Antigen unknown.

V gene TRBV7-9 combines with J gene TRBJ2-1; D remains ambiguous. The sequencing input was blood. The clonotype comes from a woman between 45 and 65 years old with Graves' hyperthyroidism. The CDR3 sequence is CASSLLDGNNEQFF. The CDR3 DNA sequence: TGTGCCAGCAGCTTACTGGACGGAAACAATGAGCAGTTCTTC.